The source of this TCR beta chain is a study of blood T cell repertoires in COVID-19 (dated by TCRdb to 2018 to 2020). In the study overall: The collaborator samples originated in the United States, Italy and Spain and spanned the acute and convalescent phases of COVID-19. The material from the prospective study consisted of cDNA or gDNA derived from T cells, B-cell-depleted T cells, or PBMCs. Where HLA class I and class II types were available, the types were taken from metadata supplied by the sample provider, not from assay-based typing. The repertoires were released in a freely available public database intended as a resource for research on the immune response to SARS-CoV-2. The samples were drawn from two sources: the first 160 participants of the ongoing ImmuneRACE study, and fewer than 1,500 subjects contributed by 6 global collaborators. A de-identified subject ID, COVID-19 status, age in years and sex were almost always included in the sample metadata. The dataset comprised deeply sampled blood TCRbeta repertoires from subjects exposed to, actively infected with, or recovered from COVID-19. The study at large found these results: How much clinical and demographic metadata was included differed by source and by participant, and the metadata was provided uncurated.

V is pared back by 11 bases and J by 9 bases, with 20 bases lying between the germline termini. There are 13 amino acids in the CDR3, from cysteine to phenylalanine inclusive. The DNA shown is the 39-base CDR3, in frame from base 1. CDR1 and CDR2, looked up from the germline V gene (reference sequence), are SEHNR and FQNEAQ. About this clone: Its binding antigen is unknown. No quality values exist for individual bases; no much larger clone is one base distant.

The immunoSEQ Assay, a bias-controlled multiplex PCR, was used to amplify TCRbeta CDR3 regions from genomic DNA. On the authors' methods: Within the assay, amplification of reference gene primers was used to estimate how many nucleated cells each sample contained. Sequence reads were collapsed and filtered to measure the absolute abundance of every unique TCRbeta CDR3 rearrangement. For each sample, productive Simpson clonality was calculated by taking the square root of Simpson's diversity index across productive rearrangements. TCRdb mirrors the immuneACCESS table, restricted to in-frame sequences. Some clones are absent from its copies; in checked studies, under half trace to an unresolved V gene, and the reason for the others is unknown. For V, J and clone size, that table is used; D and trimming come from the DNA. For this sample there are 250,000 to 350,000 clones; about 82% appear just once. Approximately 3.8% of the sample rests with the top ten.

Collaborating institutions collected whole blood in K2EDTA tubes following their own protocols. Collaborator samples were shipped for TCRbeta analysis as frozen whole blood, isolated PBMCs, or DNA extracted from either sample type. Source material: peripheral blood. In this chain, TRBV7-9 is recombined with TRBJ2-1, and perhaps TRBD2 as D gene, on 5 matching bases. The sequence came from a woman aged 45-65 years with active or convalescent COVID-19. The CDR3 region reads CAGTRISVLEQFF. The base sequence is TGTGCCGGAACGCGAATTAGCGTTCTTGAGCAGTTCTTC.